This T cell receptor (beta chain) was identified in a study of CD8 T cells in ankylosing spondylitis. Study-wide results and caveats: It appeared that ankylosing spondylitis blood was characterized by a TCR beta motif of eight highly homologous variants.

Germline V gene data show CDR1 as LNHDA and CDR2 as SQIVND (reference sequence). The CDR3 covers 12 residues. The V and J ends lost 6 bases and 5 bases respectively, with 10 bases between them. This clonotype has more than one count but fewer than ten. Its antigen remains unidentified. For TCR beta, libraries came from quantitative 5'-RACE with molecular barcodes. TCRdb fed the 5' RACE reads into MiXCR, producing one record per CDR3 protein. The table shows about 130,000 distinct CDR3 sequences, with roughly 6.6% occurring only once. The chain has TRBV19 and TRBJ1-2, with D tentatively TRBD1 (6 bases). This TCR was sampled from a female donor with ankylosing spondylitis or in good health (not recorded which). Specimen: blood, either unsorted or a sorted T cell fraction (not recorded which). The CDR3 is CASRNQGYGYTF. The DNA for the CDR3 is TGTGCCAGTAGGAACCAGGGGTATGGCTACACCTTC.